This T cell receptor beta chain was sequenced during a study of CD8+CD57+ T cells in acquired aplastic anemia. As for the study in general: Across the sorted CD4+ and CD8+ cells, DNA amounts averaged approximately 3.1 ug. Healthy-donor CD4+ cells averaged roughly 10.8 million reads. General study findings and limits: Patients and controls were found to share some 30 CD8+ CDR3 sequences. Significance was not reached for CD8+ Simpson's diversity between patients and controls.

This clonotype was observed at least ten times. What it binds is unknown. Genomic DNA was employed as the template in profiling TCR beta VDJ and CDR3. TCRdb independently ran MiXCR on the reads; one entry per CDR3 protein. The repertoire holds about 200,000 distinct CDR3 sequences, 30% to 40% seen once, with about 1.1% in the top ten. CDR3 length: 13 amino acids. From germline, CDR1 is LNHDA and CDR2 SQIVND (reference sequence). With 8 bases removed from V and 4 bases from J, the gap between germline ends came to 13 bases. The sequence came from a human donor in good health, serving as a control. The sequenced sample consisted of sorted CD4+, CD8+, or CD8+CD57+ T cells (not recorded which) from PBMCs. This chain uses TRBV19 with TRBJ2-3, with D hard to call. DNA of the CDR3: TGTGCCAGTGGGCTCCTAACACCAGATACGCAGTATTTT. Translation gives CASGLLTPDTQYF.